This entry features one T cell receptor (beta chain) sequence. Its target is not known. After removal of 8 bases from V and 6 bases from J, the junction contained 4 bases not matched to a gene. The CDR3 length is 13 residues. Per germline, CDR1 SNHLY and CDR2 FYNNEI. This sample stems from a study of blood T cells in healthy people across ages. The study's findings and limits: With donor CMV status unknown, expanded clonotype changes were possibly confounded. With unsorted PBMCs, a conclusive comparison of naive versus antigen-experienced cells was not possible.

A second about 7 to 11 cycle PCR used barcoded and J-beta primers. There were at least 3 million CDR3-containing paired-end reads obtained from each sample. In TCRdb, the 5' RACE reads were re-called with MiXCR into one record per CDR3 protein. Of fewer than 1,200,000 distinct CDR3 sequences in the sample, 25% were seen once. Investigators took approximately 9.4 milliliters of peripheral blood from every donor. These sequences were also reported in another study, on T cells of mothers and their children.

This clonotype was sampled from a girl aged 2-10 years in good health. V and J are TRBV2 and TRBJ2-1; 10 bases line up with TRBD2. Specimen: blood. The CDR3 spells CASLKRGGNEQFF. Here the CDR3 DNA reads TGTGCCAGCTTAAAGCGGGGGGGCAATGAGCAGTTCTTC.